This T cell receptor (beta chain) derives from a study of Ad26.COV2.S vaccination and SARS-CoV-2 variants. Whole-study context: The donor was enrolled in the Ad26.COV2.S arm of the COV1001 trial.

Noted treatment: about 20 received Ad26.COV2.S at low or high dose, single or two shots; roughly five received placebo; per-sample allocation not given. On day 63 after the first injection, vaccine and placebo recipients gave samples. The CDR3 spans 17 residues. The germline V gene has CDR1 KGHSH and CDR2 LQKENI. The ends were cut back, 3 bases at V and 2 bases at J, with 18 bases in the middle. TCRdb's copy holds only in-frame clones and misses some; the assay was immunoSEQ multiplex PCR. The sample lists about 440,000 clones, 90% seen once, with around 4.5% in the top ten. The material was peripheral blood, obtained in a trial of Ad26.COV2.S vaccine versus placebo. V and J are TRBV18 and TRBJ2-3, with no clear D. This TCR was sampled from a person aged 18-65 years who received the Ad26.COV2.S COVID-19 vaccine or a placebo. The CDR3 is CASSPPQFGGLTDTQYF. The CDR3, as DNA: TGTGCCAGCTCACCCCCCCAATTCGGCGGTCTCACAGATACGCAGTATTTT.